This T cell receptor beta chain was recorded in a study of T cell changes during pregnancy in multiple sclerosis. TCRdb's table, derived via immunoSEQ multiplex PCR, lists solely in-frame clones and lacks some. The sample carries 50,000 or so clones, approximately 92% recorded once. The input for sequencing was CD4+ T cells from peripheral blood mononuclear cells, taken before pregnancy. This receptor was obtained from a female donor with multiple sclerosis, enrolled in a pregnancy study.

The CDR3 spells CASSASRGGSSNQPQHF. The CDR3 DNA is TGTGCCAGCAGTGCCTCCAGAGGGGGTAGTAGCAATCAGCCCCAGCATTTT. This chain links TRBV25-1 with TRBJ1-5; tentative D call: TRBD1 (6 bases). Looked up from germline, CDR1 is MGHDK and CDR2 is SYGVNS. The CDR3 runs 17 residues. Trimming cost V 4 bases and J 0 bases, with 16 bases left between them.